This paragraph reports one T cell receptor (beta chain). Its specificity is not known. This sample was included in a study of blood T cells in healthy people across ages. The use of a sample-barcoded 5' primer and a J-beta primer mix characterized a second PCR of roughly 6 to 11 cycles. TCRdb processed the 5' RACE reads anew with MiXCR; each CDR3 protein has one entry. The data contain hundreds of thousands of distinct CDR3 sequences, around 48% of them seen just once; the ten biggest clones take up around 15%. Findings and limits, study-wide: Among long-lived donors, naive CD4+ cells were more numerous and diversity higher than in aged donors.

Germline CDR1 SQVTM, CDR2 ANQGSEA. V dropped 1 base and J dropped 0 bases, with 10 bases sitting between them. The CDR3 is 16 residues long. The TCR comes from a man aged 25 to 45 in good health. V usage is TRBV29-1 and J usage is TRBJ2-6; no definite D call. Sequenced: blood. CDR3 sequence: CSVEVERASGANVLTF. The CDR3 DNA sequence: TGCAGCGTTGAAGTTGAACGGGCCTCTGGGGCCAACGTCCTGACTTTC.